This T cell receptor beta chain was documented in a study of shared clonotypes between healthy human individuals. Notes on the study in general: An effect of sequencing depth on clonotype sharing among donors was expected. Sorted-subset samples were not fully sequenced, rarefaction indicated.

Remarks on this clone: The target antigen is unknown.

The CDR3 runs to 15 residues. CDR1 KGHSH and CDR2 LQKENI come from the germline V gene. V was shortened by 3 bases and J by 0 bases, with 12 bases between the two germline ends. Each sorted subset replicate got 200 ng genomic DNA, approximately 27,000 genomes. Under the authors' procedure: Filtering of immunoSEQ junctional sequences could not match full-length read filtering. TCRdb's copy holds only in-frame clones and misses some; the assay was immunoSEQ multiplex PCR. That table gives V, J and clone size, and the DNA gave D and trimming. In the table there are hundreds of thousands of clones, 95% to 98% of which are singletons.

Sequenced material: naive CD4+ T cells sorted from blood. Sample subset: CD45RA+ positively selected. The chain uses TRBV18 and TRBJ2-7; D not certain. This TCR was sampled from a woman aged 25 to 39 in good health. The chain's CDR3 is CASSPPTRSSYEQYF. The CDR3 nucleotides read TGTGCCAGCTCACCCCCTACCAGGAGCTCCTACGAGCAGTACTTC.